The clone carrying this T cell receptor beta chain was seen just once. This sample was taken from a study of T cell changes during pregnancy in multiple sclerosis. Clones were sequenced by immunoSEQ multiplex PCR, and TCRdb holds only the in-frame ones, with some missing. The data contain tens of thousands of clones, approximately 90% of them seen just once; the ten biggest clones take up roughly 1.4%. Germline CDR1 reads SGDLS; CDR2 reads YYNGEE. V was clipped by 0 bases and J by 4 bases; unmatched bases: 13. The CDR3 has 18 amino acids. V gene TRBV9 combines with J gene TRBJ1-2, with 9 bases identical to TRBD1. The source is a female donor with multiple sclerosis, enrolled in a pregnancy study. Here the sequenced sample was peripheral blood, taken in the second trimester of pregnancy. The CDR3 sequence: CASSVAGDREPRGYGYTF. Here the CDR3 DNA reads TGTGCCAGCAGCGTAGCTGGGGACAGGGAGCCGCGAGGCTATGGCTACACCTTC.